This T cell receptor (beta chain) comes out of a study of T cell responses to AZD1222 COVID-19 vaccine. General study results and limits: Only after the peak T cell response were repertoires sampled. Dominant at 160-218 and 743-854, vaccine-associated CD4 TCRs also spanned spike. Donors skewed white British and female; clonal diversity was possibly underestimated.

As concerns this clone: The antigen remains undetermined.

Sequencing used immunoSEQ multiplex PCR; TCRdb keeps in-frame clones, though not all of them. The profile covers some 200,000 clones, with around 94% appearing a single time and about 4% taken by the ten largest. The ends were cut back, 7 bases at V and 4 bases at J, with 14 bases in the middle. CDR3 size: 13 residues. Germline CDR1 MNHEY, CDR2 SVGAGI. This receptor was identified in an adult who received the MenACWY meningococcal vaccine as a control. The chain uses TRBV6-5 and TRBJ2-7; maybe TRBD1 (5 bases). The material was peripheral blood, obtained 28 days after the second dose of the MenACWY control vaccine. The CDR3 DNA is TGTGCCAGCACGCACAGGCCCTGGTACGAGCAGTACTTC. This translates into CASTHRPWYEQYF.